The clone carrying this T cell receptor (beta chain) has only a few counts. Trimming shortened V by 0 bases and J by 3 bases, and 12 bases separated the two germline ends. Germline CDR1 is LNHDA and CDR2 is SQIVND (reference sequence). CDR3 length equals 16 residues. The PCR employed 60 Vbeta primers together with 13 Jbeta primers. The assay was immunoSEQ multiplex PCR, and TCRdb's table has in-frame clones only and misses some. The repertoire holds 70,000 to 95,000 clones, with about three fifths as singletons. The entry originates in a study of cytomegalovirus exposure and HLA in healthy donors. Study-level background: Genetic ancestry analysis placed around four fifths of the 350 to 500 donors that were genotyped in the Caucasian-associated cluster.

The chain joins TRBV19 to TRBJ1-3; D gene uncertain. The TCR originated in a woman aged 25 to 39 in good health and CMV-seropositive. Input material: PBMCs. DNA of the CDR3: TGTGCCAGTAGTATAGATTTAATAACGCGTGGAAACACCATATATTTT. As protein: CASSIDLITRGNTIYF.